One and the same sample provided the 5 T cell receptor beta chains below, sequenced in a study of OX40 agonist ivuxolimab in advanced cancers. Sequencing was performed with immunoSEQ multiplex PCR; in TCRdb, only in-frame clones are kept and a portion is missing. Among tens of thousands of clones, 80% to 95% were seen once, and the ten largest hold 9.4%. The source material was CD4+ or CD8+ T cells sorted from blood, sampled in a trial of the OX40 agonist ivuxolimab. The source of these receptors is an adult with an advanced solid tumor such as melanoma, head and neck, liver or kidney cancer.

This chain joins TRBV4-1 and TRBJ2-5, with D possibly being TRBD1 or TRBD2 (5 bases each). This CDR3 comprises 13 residues. Trimming took off 4 bases at V and 5 bases at J, with 11 bases between the two ends. Looked up from germline, CDR1 is MGHRA and CDR2 is YSYEKL. In DNA form, the CDR3 reads TGCGCCAGCAGCCCTATCGAGGGGGAGACCCAGTACTTC. It specifies CASSPIEGETQYF.

V usage is TRBV6-5 and J usage is TRBJ2-3; 10 nucleotides match TRBD2. Germline CDR1 MNHEY, CDR2 SVGAGI. V lost 0 bases and J lost 5; bases outside the gene matches: 2. CDR3 length: 15 residues. CDR3 coding DNA: TGTGCCAGCAGTTACTCAGCGGGGGGGCAAGATACGCAGTATTTT. This gives the protein CASSYSAGGQDTQYF.

This chain connects TRBV28 to TRBJ1-6; D unclear. Germline CDR1 and CDR2: MDHEN and SYDVKM. The CDR3 is 15 residues long. The V end was cut by 3 bases, the J end by 7 bases, with 13 bases between. DNA of the CDR3: TGTGCCAGCAGTTTTCGGCCGTTGGGAAATTCACCCCTCCACTTT. Encoded protein: CASSFRPLGNSPLHF. Filled out from reference TRBV28 and TRBJ1-6, the complete variable domain reads DVKVTQSSRYLVKRTGEKVFLECVQDMDHENMFWYRQDPGLGLRLIYFSYDVKMKEKGDIPEGYSVSREKKERFSLILESASTNQTSMYLCASSFRPLGNSPLHFGNGTRLTVT.

The genes are TRBV5-8 and TRBJ2-7; 7 positions match TRBD2. J lost 2 bases, V lost 4 bases, and 6 bases had no gene match. Germline V gene sequence: CDR1 SGHTS, CDR2 YDEGEE. The CDR3 runs to 14 residues. Here the CDR3 DNA reads TGTGCCAGCAGCCTGAGCGGGAATCCCTACGAGCAGTACTTC. Translation: CASSLSGNPYEQYF.

This sequence joins TRBV27 and TRBJ2-7; D is perhaps TRBD1 or TRBD2 (5 bases each). In germline, CDR1 is MNHEY, CDR2 SMNVEV (reference sequence). The CDR3 spans 16 residues. Trimming took off 5 bases at V and 0 bases at J, with 17 bases between the two ends. CDR3 region: CASSDMGPTYSYEQYF. The CDR3 DNA follows: TGTGCCAGCAGTGACATGGGACCGACCTACTCCTACGAGCAGTACTTC.